Shown below are 12 T cell receptor beta chains from a single sample sequenced in a study of cytotoxic CD8 clonotypes in ibrutinib-treated CLL. The data were produced by immunoSEQ multiplex PCR, yet TCRdb's version contains in-frame clones alone and is incomplete. This sample has 55,000 to 80,000 clones; 57% occur once, and the top ten carry under 15%. The sample was PBMCs, taken after 12 months of ibrutinib treatment. The source of these receptors is a human donor with chronic lymphocytic leukemia.

The chain employs TRBV15 and TRBJ1-4; D gene uncertain. The CDR3 runs to 12 residues. Trimming removed 1 base from V and 7 bases from J, with 4 bases in between. Germline V gene lookup returns CDR1 LNHNV and CDR2 YYDKDF (reference sequence). In nucleotides, the CDR3 is TGTGCCACCAGCAGAGTGGGTGAAAAACTGTTTTTT. Translating gives CATSRVGEKLFF. Variable domain in full (rest from reference TRBV15 and TRBJ1-4): DAMVIQNPRYQVTQFGKPVTLSCSQTLNHNVMYWYQQKSSQAPKLLFHYYDKDFNNEADTPDNFQSRRPNTSFCFLDIRSPGLGDTAMYLCATSRVGEKLFFGSGTQLSVL.

This rearrangement joins TRBV7-2 to TRBJ2-7; 9 positions match TRBD2. This CDR3 spans 15 amino acids. The V gene end was trimmed by 1 base and the J gene end by 7 bases; junction bases not matched to a gene: 8. In germline, CDR1 is SGHTA, CDR2 FQGNSA. The CDR3 protein is CASSLVPGAGGEQYF. CDR3 bases: TGTGCCAGCAGCTTAGTTCCGGGAGCGGGAGGAGAGCAGTACTTC.

J is TRBJ2-2 and V is TRBV7-2, with 7 bases lining up with TRBD1. V was clipped by 5 bases and J by 4 bases; unmatched bases: 7. The germline CDR1 and CDR2 sequences are SGHTA and FQGNSA. This CDR3 is built from 15 residues. The chain's CDR3 is CASSLKGASTGELFF. DNA of the CDR3: TGTGCCAGCAGCCTTAAGGGGGCGAGCACCGGGGAGCTGTTTTTT.

The V gene is TRBV19, the J gene TRBJ2-3, with 8 nucleotides matching TRBD2. The germline V gene encodes CDR1 LNHDA and CDR2 SQIVND (reference sequence). V trimming: 3 bases; J trimming: 5 bases; junction bases outside the gene matches: 10. The CDR3 spans 16 residues. The CDR3 sequence is CASSIWYGGAEDTQYF. CDR3 coding DNA: TGTGCCAGTAGTATTTGGTACGGGGGGGCCGAAGATACGCAGTATTTT.

This sequence joins TRBV6-1 and TRBJ2-5; D is possibly TRBD1 (6 bases). V dropped 6 bases and J dropped 1 base, with 9 bases sitting between them. Germline CDR1 reads MNHNS; CDR2 reads SASEGT. The CDR3 covers 13 residues. In nucleotides, the CDR3 is TGTGCCAGCAGGGTCAGGGGCCAAGAGACCCAGTACTTC. Translated: CASRVRGQETQYF.

This chain uses TRBV5-4 with TRBJ2-2; D possibly corresponds to TRBD2 (6 bases). Germline CDR1 is SGHNT and CDR2 is YYREEE (reference sequence). Between the trimmed V and J ends, which lost 5 bases and 1 base, there was a span of 18 bases. The CDR3 runs to 17 residues. The CDR3, as DNA: TGTGCCAGCAGTTCCCGGGTGGGAGCGGGGAACACCGGGGAGCTGTTTTTT. Translation gives CASSSRVGAGNTGELFF. Full variable domain (missing parts from reference TRBV5-4 and TRBJ2-2): ETGVTQSPTHLIKTRGQQVTLRCSSQSGHNTVSWYQQALGQGPQFIFQYYREEENGRGNFPPRFSGLQFPNYSSELNVNALELDDSALYLCASSSRVGAGNTGELFFGEGSRLTVL.

This chain links TRBV6-1 with TRBJ1-2, with TRBD1 matching 9 bases. The CDR3 has 17 amino acids. The germline gives CDR1 MNHNS, CDR2 SASEGT. V dropped 4 bases and J dropped 5; count of bases not matched to a gene: 14. Here the CDR3 DNA reads TGTGCCAGCAGTGCCTACCATGGGACAGGGCCTTTGTATGGCTACACCTTC. Translating gives CASSAYHGTGPLYGYTF.

The V gene is TRBV4-2, the J gene TRBJ2-5, with TRBD2 as a possible D gene (6 bases). Germline V gene sequence: CDR1 LGHNA, CDR2 YNFKEQ. The CDR3 has 18 residues. V lost 0 bases to trimming and J lost 1 base, with 18 bases between them. CDR3 nucleotides: TGTGCCAGCAGCCAAGAAGGCCGGGGGTGGGGGTCCCAAGAGACCCAGTACTTC. This sequence encodes CASSQEGRGWGSQETQYF.

The chain combines TRBV27 with TRBJ2-5; TRBD1 aligns across 7 bases. The CDR3 has 14 residues. The germline V gene encodes CDR1 MNHEY and CDR2 SMNVEV (reference sequence). With 6 bases clipped from V and 4 bases from J, the junction kept 8 bases outside the gene matches. The CDR3 coding sequence is TGTGCCAGCAGCCGACCAGGGGGATTAGAGACCCAGTACTTC. Protein sequence: CASSRPGGLETQYF.

The chain employs TRBV30 and TRBJ2-6; D remains unclear. The length of the CDR3 is 15 residues. Between the trimmed V and J ends, which lost 3 bases and 1 base, there was a span of 10 bases. Per germline, CDR1 GTSNPN and CDR2 SVGIG (reference sequence). The CDR3 bases are TGTGCCTGGAGATCATGGACGTCTGGGGCCAACGTCCTGACTTTC. Translating it yields CAWRSWTSGANVLTF.

This chain connects TRBV10-2 to TRBJ2-7; 8 positions agree with TRBD2. Germline-derived CDR1 and CDR2 are WSHSY and SAAADI. The CDR3 is 14 amino acids. Germline trimming cut 10 bases from V and 6 bases from J; bases unmatched to any gene: 14. The CDR3 loop is CATEGGGSRAEQYV. CDR3 in DNA: TGCGCCACAGAAGGCGGGGGGTCCCGAGCCGAGCAGTACGTC.

Only a few counts were recorded for this clone. CDR3: CASSSRNPLSNTGELFF. The CDR3 region has the DNA TGTGCCAGTAGTAGCAGGAACCCTCTATCTAACACCGGGGAGCTGTTTTTT. The rearrangement uses TRBV19 and TRBJ2-2, with D hard to call. Per germline, CDR1 LNHDA and CDR2 SQIVND (reference sequence). The CDR3 is 17 amino acids. The V end was cut by 4 bases, the J end by 2 bases, with 17 bases between.